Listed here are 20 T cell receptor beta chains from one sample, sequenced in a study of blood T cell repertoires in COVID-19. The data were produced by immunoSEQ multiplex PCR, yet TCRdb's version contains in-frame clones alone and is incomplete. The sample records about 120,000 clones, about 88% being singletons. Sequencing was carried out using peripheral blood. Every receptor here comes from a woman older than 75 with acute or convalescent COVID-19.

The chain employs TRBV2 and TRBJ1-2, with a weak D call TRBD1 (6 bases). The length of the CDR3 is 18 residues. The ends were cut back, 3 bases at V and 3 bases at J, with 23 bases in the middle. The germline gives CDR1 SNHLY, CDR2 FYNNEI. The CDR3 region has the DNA TGTGCCAGCAGTGATCACCCTAACCCCAGGGGTGGTGACTATGGCTACACCTTC. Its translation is CASSDHPNPRGGDYGYTF.

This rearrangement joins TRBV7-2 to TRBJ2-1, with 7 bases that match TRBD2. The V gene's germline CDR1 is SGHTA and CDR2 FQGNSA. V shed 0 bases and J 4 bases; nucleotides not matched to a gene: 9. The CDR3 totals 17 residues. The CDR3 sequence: CASSLAWVGGLYNEQFF. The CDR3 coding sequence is TGTGCCAGCAGCTTAGCGTGGGTCGGGGGACTATACAATGAGCAGTTCTTC.

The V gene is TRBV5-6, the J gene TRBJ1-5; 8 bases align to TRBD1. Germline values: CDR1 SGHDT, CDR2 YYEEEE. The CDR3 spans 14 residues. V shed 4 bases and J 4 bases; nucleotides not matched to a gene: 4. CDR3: CASSRTGPNQPQHF. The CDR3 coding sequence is TGTGCCAGCAGCCGGACAGGGCCTAATCAGCCCCAGCATTTT.

The CDR3 DNA sequence: TGTGCCAGCAGTTTAGAGAACAGGGGCGGCTACACCTTC. Translating it yields CASSLENRGGYTF. J is TRBJ1-2 and V is TRBV12-3 or TRBV12-4; 7 nucleotides line up with TRBD1. The V gene end was trimmed by 1 base and the J gene end by 8 bases; junction bases not matched to a gene: 4. The CDR3 loop spans 13 amino acids.

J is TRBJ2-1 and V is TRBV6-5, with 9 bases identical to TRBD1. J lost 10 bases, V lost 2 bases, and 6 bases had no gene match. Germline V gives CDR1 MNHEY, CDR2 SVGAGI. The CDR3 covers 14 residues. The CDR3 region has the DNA TGTGCCAGCAGTTACAGGACAGGGGCCCTAGAGCAGTTCTTC. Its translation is CASSYRTGALEQFF.

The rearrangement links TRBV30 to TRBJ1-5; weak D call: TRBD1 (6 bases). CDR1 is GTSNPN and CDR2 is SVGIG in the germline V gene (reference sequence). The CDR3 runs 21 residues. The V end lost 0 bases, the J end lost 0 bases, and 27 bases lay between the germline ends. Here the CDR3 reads CAWSVRDPVTGGCYSNQPQHF. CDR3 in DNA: TGTGCCTGGAGTGTACGGGACCCAGTGACAGGCGGATGTTATAGCAATCAGCCCCAGCATTTT.

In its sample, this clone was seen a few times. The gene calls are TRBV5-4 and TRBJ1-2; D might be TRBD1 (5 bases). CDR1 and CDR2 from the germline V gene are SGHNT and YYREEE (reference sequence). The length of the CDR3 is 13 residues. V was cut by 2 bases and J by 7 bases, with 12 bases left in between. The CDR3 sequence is CASSFSGVRGYTF. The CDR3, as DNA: TGTGCCAGCAGCTTCTCGGGGGTGCGTGGCTACACCTTC.

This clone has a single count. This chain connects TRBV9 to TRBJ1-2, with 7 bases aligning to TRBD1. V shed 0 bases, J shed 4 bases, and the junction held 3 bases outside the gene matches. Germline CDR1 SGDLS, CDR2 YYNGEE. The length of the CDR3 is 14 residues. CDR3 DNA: TGTGCCAGCAGCGTAGAGGACAGGCCCTATGGCTACACCTTC. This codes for CASSVEDRPYGYTF.

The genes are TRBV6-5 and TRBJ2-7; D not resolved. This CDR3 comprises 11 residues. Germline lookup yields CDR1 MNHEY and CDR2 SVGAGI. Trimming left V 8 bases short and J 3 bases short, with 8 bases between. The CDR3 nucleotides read TGTGCCAGCTCCATCGGCTACGAGCAGTACTTC. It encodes CASSIGYEQYF.

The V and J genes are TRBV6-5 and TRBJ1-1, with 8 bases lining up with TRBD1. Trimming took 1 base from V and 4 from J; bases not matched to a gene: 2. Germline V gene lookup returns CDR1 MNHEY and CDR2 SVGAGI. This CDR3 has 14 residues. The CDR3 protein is CASSYFTGGTEAFF. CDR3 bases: TGTGCCAGCAGTTACTTCACAGGGGGCACTGAAGCTTTCTTT.

The CDR3 coding sequence is TGCGCCAGCAGCCCCGGGACTAGCGGGTTAACTAGCACAGATACGCAGTATTTT. Translated: CASSPGTSGLTSTDTQYF. The chain is built from TRBV5-1 and TRBJ2-3; 12 bases line up with TRBD2. Looked up from germline, CDR1 is SGHRS and CDR2 is YFSETQ. CDR3 length: 18 amino acids. The junction had 9 bases not matched to a gene; V was cut back by 4 bases and J by 0 bases.

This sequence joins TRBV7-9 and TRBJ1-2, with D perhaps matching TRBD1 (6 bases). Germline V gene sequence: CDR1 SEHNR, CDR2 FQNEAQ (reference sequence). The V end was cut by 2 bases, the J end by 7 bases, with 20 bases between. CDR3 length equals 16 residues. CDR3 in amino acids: CASSLSAGQTRGGYTF. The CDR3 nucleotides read TGTGCCAGCAGCTTATCAGCCGGACAGACCCGGGGTGGCTACACCTTC.

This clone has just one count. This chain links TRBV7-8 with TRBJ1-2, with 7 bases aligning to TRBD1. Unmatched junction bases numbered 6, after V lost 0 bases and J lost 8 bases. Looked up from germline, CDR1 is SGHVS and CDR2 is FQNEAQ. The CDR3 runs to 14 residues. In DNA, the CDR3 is TGTGCCAGCAGCTTAGCCCAACAGGGGAGCGGCTACACCTTC. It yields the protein CASSLAQQGSGYTF.

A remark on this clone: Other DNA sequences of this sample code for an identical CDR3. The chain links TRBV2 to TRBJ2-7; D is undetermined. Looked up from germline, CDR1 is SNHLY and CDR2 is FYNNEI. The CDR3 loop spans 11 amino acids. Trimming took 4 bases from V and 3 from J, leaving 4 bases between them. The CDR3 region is CASSARYEQYF. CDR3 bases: TGTGCCAGCAGTGCTCGCTACGAGCAGTACTTC.

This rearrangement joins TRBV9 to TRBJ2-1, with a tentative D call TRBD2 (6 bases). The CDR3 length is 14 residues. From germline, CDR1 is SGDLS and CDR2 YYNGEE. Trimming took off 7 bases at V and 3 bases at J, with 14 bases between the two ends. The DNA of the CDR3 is TGTGCCAGCCTTAAGGCGGGATTCTACAATGAGCAGTTCTTC. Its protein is CASLKAGFYNEQFF.

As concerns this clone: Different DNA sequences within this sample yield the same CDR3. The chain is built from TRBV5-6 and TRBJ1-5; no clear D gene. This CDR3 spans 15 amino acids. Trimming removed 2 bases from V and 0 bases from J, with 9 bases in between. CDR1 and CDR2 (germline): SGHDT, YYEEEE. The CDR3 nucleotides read TGTGCCAGCAGCTTAGGTGGGAGTAGCAATCAGCCCCAGCATTTT. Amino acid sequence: CASSLGGSSNQPQHF.

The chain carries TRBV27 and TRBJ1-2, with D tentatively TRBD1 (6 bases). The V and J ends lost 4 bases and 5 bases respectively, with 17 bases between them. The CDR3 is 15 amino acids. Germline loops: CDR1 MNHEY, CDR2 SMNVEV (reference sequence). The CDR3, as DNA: TGTGCCAGCAGTTCCCTTACAGGGCGAGGTTATGGCTACACCTTC. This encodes CASSSLTGRGYGYTF.

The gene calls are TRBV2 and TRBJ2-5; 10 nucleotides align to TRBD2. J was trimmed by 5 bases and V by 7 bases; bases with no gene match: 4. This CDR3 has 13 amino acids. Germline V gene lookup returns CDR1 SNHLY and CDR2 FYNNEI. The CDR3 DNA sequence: TGTGCCAGCACAGCGGGGGGGCCGGAGACCCAGTACTTC. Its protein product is CASTAGGPETQYF.

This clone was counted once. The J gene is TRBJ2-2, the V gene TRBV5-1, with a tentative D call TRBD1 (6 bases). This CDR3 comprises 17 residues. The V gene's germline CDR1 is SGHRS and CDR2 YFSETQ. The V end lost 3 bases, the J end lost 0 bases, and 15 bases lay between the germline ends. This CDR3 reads CASSSPTGPANTGELFF. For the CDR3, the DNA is TGCGCCAGCAGCTCTCCGACAGGACCCGCGAACACCGGGGAGCTGTTTTTT.

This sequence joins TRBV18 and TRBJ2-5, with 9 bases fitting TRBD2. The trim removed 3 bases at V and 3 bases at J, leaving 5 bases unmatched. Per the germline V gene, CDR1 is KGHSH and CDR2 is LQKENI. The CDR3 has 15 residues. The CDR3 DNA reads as TGTGCCAGCTCACCCAGGGCTAGCGGGGAAGAGACCCAGTACTTC. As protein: CASSPRASGEETQYF.